The 5 T cell receptor beta chains below all came from one sample that was sequenced in a study of Ad26.COV2.S vaccination and SARS-CoV-2 variants. Here immunoSEQ multiplex PCR was the method, and the copy in TCRdb shows in-frame clones only, minus some. This sample has approximately 410,000 clones, with approximately 90% found just once. The sample's treatment: 15 to 20 received Ad26.COV2.S at low or high dose, single or two shots; about five received placebo; per-sample allocation not given. Collection of samples fell on day 63 after the first vaccine or placebo injection. Sample: peripheral blood, taken in a trial of Ad26.COV2.S vaccine versus placebo. The receptors were gathered from a person aged 18-65 years who received the Ad26.COV2.S COVID-19 vaccine or a placebo.

This clone appeared a few times. The chain recombines TRBV5-1 with TRBJ2-7; D gene unclear. Trimming took 0 bases from V and 7 from J, leaving 5 bases between them. Germline loops: CDR1 SGHRS, CDR2 YFSETQ. The CDR3 spans 11 residues. Here the CDR3 reads CASSLAGEQYF. CDR3 nucleotides: TGCGCCAGCAGCTTGGCCGGGGAGCAGTACTTC. Based on the CDR3 plus reference TRBV5-1 and TRBJ2-7, the full variable domain is KAGVTQTPRYLIKTRGQQVTLSCSPISGHRSVSWYQQTPGQGLQFLFEYFSETQRNKGNFPGRFSGRQFSNSRSEMNVSTLELGDSALYLCASSLAGEQYFGPGTRLTVT.

The CDR3 reads CASSGSEASLNEQFF. CDR3 nucleotide sequence: TGTGCCAGCAGCGGAAGCGAGGCATCCCTCAATGAGCAGTTCTTC. This chain connects TRBV14 to TRBJ2-1; D ambiguous. Looked up from germline, CDR1 is SGHDN and CDR2 is FVKESK. V dropped 5 bases and J dropped 6 bases, with 17 bases sitting between them. The CDR3 consists of 15 residues.

The chain's CDR3 is CASSLVGGVPNEKLFF. The CDR3 coding sequence is TGCGCCAGCAGCCTGGTAGGAGGGGTACCTAATGAAAAACTGTTTTTT. The chain recombines TRBV5-1 with TRBJ1-4, with D maybe TRBD1 (5 bases). Per germline, CDR1 SGHRS and CDR2 YFSETQ. V was trimmed by 4 bases and J by 3 bases, leaving 16 bases between them. CDR3 size: 16 residues.

This clone was detected a few times. The CDR3: CASSEFRGHGTDTQYF. CDR3 DNA sequence: TGTGCCAGCAGTGAATTCCGAGGACATGGGACAGATACGCAGTATTTT. This chain connects TRBV6-1 to TRBJ2-3; a possible D gene is TRBD1 (5 bases). Trimming left V 2 bases short and J 3 bases short, with 15 bases between. Germline V CDR1 and CDR2: MNHNS, SASEGT. The CDR3 is 16 amino acids.

The chain carries TRBV7-2 and TRBJ2-1; the match to TRBD1 covers 11 bases. Unmatched junction bases numbered 6, after V lost 7 bases and J lost 7 bases. The CDR3 is made up of 14 amino acids. The germline gives CDR1 SGHTA, CDR2 FQGNSA. CDR3 nucleotides: TGTGCCAGCACCACCGGGACAGGGGGGAATGAGCAGTTCTTC. Encoded protein: CASTTGTGGNEQFF.